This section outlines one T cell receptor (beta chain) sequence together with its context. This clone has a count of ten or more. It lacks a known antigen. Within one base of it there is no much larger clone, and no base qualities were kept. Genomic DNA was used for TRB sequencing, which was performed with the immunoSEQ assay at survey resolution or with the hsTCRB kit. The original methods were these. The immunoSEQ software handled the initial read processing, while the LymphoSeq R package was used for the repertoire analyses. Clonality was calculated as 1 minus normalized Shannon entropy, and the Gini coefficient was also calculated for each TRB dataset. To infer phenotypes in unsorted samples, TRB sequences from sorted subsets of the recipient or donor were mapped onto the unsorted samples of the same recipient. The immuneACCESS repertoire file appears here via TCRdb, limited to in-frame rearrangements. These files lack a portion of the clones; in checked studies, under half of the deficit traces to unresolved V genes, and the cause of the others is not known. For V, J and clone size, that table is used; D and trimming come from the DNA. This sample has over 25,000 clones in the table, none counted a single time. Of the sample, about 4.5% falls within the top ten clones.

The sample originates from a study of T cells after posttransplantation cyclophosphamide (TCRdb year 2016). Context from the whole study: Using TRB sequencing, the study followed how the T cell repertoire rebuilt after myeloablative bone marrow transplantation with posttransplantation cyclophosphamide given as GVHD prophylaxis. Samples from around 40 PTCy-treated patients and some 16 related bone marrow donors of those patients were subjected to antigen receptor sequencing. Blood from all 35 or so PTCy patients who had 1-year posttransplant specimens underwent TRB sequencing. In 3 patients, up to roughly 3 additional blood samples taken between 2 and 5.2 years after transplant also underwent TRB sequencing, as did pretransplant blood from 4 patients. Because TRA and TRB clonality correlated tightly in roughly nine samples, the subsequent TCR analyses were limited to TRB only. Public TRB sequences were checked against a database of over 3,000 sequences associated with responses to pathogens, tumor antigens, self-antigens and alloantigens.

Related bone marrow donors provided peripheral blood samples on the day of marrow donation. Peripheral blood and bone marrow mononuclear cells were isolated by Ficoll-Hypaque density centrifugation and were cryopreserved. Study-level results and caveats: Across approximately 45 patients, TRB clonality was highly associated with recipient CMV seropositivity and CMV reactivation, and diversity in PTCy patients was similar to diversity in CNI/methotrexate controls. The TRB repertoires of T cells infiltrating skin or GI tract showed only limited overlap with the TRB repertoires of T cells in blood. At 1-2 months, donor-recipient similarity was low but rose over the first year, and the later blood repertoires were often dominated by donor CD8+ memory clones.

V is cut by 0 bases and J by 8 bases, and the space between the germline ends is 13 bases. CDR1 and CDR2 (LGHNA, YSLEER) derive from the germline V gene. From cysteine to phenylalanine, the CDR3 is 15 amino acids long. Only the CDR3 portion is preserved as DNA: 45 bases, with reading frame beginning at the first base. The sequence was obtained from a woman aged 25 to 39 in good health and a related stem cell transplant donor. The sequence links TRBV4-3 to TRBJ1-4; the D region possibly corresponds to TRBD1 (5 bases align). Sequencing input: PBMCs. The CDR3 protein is CASSQESGYGEKLFF. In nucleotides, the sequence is TGCGCCAGCAGCCAAGAATCAGGGTATGGGGAAAAACTGTTTTTT.